This entry lists 27 T cell receptor beta chains sequenced from one sample in a study of cytomegalovirus exposure and HLA in healthy donors. This table comes from immunoSEQ multiplex PCR, and its TCRdb copy is limited to in-frame clones, with some not included. The data hold around 150,000 clones, with roughly 91% observed a single time. The specimen was PBMCs. Receptors originate from a man younger than 35 in good health and CMV-seronegative.

The CDR3 sequence: CASRMELAGFGSYNEQFF. For the CDR3, the DNA is TGTGCCAGCAGGATGGAACTAGCGGGATTTGGCTCCTACAATGAGCAGTTCTTC. The rearrangement links TRBV25-1 to TRBJ2-1, with 10 bases identical to TRBD2. This CDR3 comprises 18 residues. J lost 0 bases, V lost 6 bases, and 11 bases had no gene match. Germline lookup yields CDR1 MGHDK and CDR2 SYGVNS.

A remark on this clone: Other DNA sequences within the sample encode an identical CDR3. The rearrangement joins TRBV6-5 to TRBJ1-1; TRBD1 matches at 7 bases. Germline V lookup: CDR1 MNHEY, CDR2 SVGAGI. The CDR3 spans 15 residues. The ends lost 0 bases at V and 3 bases at J; junction bases unmatched: 4. Written as DNA, the CDR3 is TGTGCCAGCAGTTACTCGAAAGGGGGCCACACTGAAGCTTTCTTT. Protein sequence: CASSYSKGGHTEAFF.

The chain uses TRBV2 and TRBJ2-7, with D uncertain. Looked up from germline, CDR1 is SNHLY and CDR2 is FYNNEI. Trimming left V 3 bases short and J 0 bases short, with 6 bases between. The CDR3 is 13 amino acids. The chain's CDR3 is CASSEWSSYEQYV. As DNA, the CDR3 is TGTGCCAGCAGTGAGTGGAGCTCCTACGAGCAGTACGTC.

This clone occurred once. J is TRBJ1-5 and V is TRBV25-1; no clear D. In germline, CDR1 is MGHDK, CDR2 SYGVNS. Trimming stripped 5 bases from V and 7 bases from J, with 15 bases between. This CDR3 contains 14 residues. The CDR3 loop reads CASSMSLGNQPQHF. The DNA for the CDR3 is TGTGCCAGCAGTATGAGCCTCGGGAACCAGCCCCAGCATTTT.

This clone was observed once. The chain is built from TRBV6-1 and TRBJ2-1; 9 nucleotides line up with TRBD2. Germline V CDR1 and CDR2: MNHNS, SASEGT. The CDR3 runs 14 residues. Trimming took 6 bases from V and 4 from J; bases not matched to a gene: 4. CDR3 sequence: CASRSSGDYNEQFF. Here the CDR3 DNA reads TGTGCCAGCAGATCTAGCGGGGATTACAATGAGCAGTTCTTC.

The chain combines TRBV10-3 with TRBJ1-5; 8 bases are shared with TRBD1. V lost 11 bases and J lost 6; bases outside the gene matches: 12. CDR1 is ENHRY and CDR2 is SYGVKD in the germline V gene. The CDR3 totals 14 residues. The CDR3 spells CASKQGDGSQPQHF. DNA for the CDR3: TGTGCCTCAAAACAGGGGGATGGGAGTCAGCCCCAGCATTTT.

There are a few counts of this clone. This sequence joins TRBV2 and TRBJ1-2; 9 nucleotides align to TRBD1. Germline CDR1 SNHLY, CDR2 FYNNEI. The CDR3 runs 15 residues. The V segment lost 8 bases and the J segment 3 bases; nucleotides outside the gene matches: 10. As DNA, the CDR3 is TGTGCCAGCGCCGGGGACAGGGCGAGGGACTATGGCTACACCTTC. This gives the protein CASAGDRARDYGYTF. Together with reference TRBV2 and TRBJ1-2, the CDR3 gives the full variable domain: EPEVTQTPSHQVTQMGQEVILRCVPISNHLYFYWYRQILGQKVEFLVSFYNNEISEKSEIFDDQFSVERPDGSNFTLKIRSTKLEDSAMYFCASAGDRARDYGYTFGSGTRLTVV.

V is TRBV19 and J is TRBJ1-5, with 10 bases fitting TRBD1. The V segment lost 7 bases and the J segment 1 base; nucleotides outside the gene matches: 13. Germline loops: CDR1 LNHDA, CDR2 SQIVND (reference sequence). The CDR3 totals 18 residues. The CDR3 sequence is CASKNVGQGIFSNQPQHF. The CDR3 nucleotides are TGTGCCAGTAAAAATGTGGGACAGGGGATTTTCAGCAATCAGCCCCAGCATTTT.

This clone was observed a handful of times. The chain recombines TRBV7-6 with TRBJ1-2; tentative D call: TRBD1 (6 bases). CDR1 is SGHVS, CDR2 FNYEAQ, per germline. This CDR3 is built from 13 residues. Trimming removed 3 bases at V and 4 bases at J, with 9 bases between. The CDR3 coding sequence is TGTGCCAGCAGCTTTCAGGGGAGCTATGGCTACACCTTC. Translated: CASSFQGSYGYTF.

J is TRBJ2-5 and V is TRBV19; a possible D gene is TRBD1 (7 bases). Trimming stripped 1 base from V and 4 bases from J, with 13 bases between. CDR1 is LNHDA, CDR2 SQIVND, per germline (reference sequence). The CDR3 consists of 15 residues. CDR3 residues: CASSIGGDRGETQYF. The CDR3 nucleotides read TGTGCCAGTAGTATAGGCGGGGACAGAGGAGAGACCCAGTACTTC. Full variable domain (missing parts from reference TRBV19 and TRBJ2-5): DGGITQSPKYLFRKEGQNVTLSCEQNLNHDAMYWYRQDPGQGLRLIYYSQIVNDFQKGDIAEGYSVSREKKESFPLTVTSAQKNPTAFYLCASSIGGDRGETQYFGPGTRLLVL.

The chain couples TRBV6-5 to TRBJ2-4, with D possibly matching TRBD2 (6 bases). This CDR3 has 15 amino acids. From germline, CDR1 is MNHEY and CDR2 SVGAGI. V lost 7 bases to trimming and J lost 1 base, with 14 bases between them. DNA of the CDR3: TGTGCCAGCACCACCAATGGGGGGGCCAAAAACATTCAGTACTTC. Its protein is CASTTNGGAKNIQYF.

The chain recombines TRBV2 with TRBJ1-1; D not resolved. Germline CDR1 and CDR2: SNHLY and FYNNEI. The germline V and J ends were trimmed by 5 bases and 0 bases, with 7 bases remaining between them. This CDR3 region has 13 residues. This chain's CDR3 is CASSPLLNTEAFF. CDR3 sequence (DNA): TGTGCCAGCAGTCCCCTACTGAACACTGAAGCTTTCTTT. Together with reference TRBV2 and TRBJ1-1, the CDR3 gives the full variable domain: EPEVTQTPSHQVTQMGQEVILRCVPISNHLYFYWYRQILGQKVEFLVSFYNNEISEKSEIFDDQFSVERPDGSNFTLKIRSTKLEDSAMYFCASSPLLNTEAFFGQGTRLTVV.

The genes are TRBV5-1 and TRBJ2-1, with TRBD2 matching 11 bases. Germline V gene data show CDR1 as SGHRS and CDR2 as YFSETQ. The CDR3 extends over 15 amino acids. V dropped 6 bases and J dropped 1; count of bases not matched to a gene: 3. Here the CDR3 reads CASTLAGGSYNEQFF. As DNA, the CDR3 is TGCGCCAGCACCTTAGCGGGGGGGTCCTACAATGAGCAGTTCTTC.

This chain uses TRBV5-1 with TRBJ2-2, with a weak D call TRBD1 (6 bases). CDR1 SGHRS and CDR2 YFSETQ come from the germline V gene. The CDR3 runs to 19 residues. Trimming shortened V by 6 bases and J by 2 bases, and 26 bases separated the two germline ends. The CDR3 loop reads CASNALSGLKQGNTGELFF. In nucleotides, the CDR3 is TGCGCCAGCAATGCTTTGTCAGGGCTTAAACAGGGTAACACCGGGGAGCTGTTTTTT.

This clone occurred a few times. The J gene is TRBJ2-3, the V gene TRBV4-2; 15 nucleotides agree with TRBD2. There are 16 residues in the CDR3. Germline V gene sequence: CDR1 LGHNA, CDR2 YNFKEQ. The V gene end was trimmed by 1 base and the J gene end by 4 bases; junction bases not matched to a gene: 0. CDR3 amino acids: CASSQGTSGGADTQYF. In DNA, the CDR3 is TGTGCCAGCAGCCAAGGGACTAGCGGGGGGGCAGATACGCAGTATTTT.

V and J are TRBV11-2 and TRBJ2-7, with D perhaps TRBD2 (5 bases). The CDR3 covers 14 residues. CDR1 and CDR2 from the germline V gene are SGHAT and FQNNGV. Trimming took off 1 base at V and 6 bases at J, with 13 bases between the two ends. The CDR3, as DNA: TGTGCCAGCAGCTTAGGGTCTCTAGCAGCCGAGCAGTACTTC. Its translation is CASSLGSLAAEQYF.

The chain links TRBV4-2 to TRBJ1-4, with TRBD1 as a possible D gene (6 bases). Between the trimmed V and J ends, which lost 1 base and 8 bases, there was a span of 14 bases. This CDR3 contains 15 residues. Germline lookup yields CDR1 LGHNA and CDR2 YNFKEQ. CDR3 in amino acids: CASSQVLTGREKLFF. CDR3 bases: TGTGCCAGCAGCCAAGTTCTTACAGGGCGCGAAAAACTGTTTTTT.

The chain has TRBV19 and TRBJ1-4; the D gene is possibly TRBD1 (5 bases). CDR1 is LNHDA, CDR2 SQIVND, per germline (reference sequence). The V end was cut by 2 bases, the J end by 4 bases, with 17 bases between. This CDR3 region has 17 residues. The CDR3 protein is CASSITTEATGNEKLFF. The CDR3 nucleotides are TGTGCCAGTAGTATAACGACAGAGGCCACAGGTAATGAAAAACTGTTTTTT.

The V and J genes are TRBV6-5 and TRBJ2-7, with D maybe TRBD1 (6 bases). V was clipped by 0 bases and J by 9 bases, with 12 bases between them. Germline loops: CDR1 MNHEY, CDR2 SVGAGI. CDR3 length: 13 amino acids. The CDR3 sequence: CASSYSSGDVQYV. The CDR3 region has the DNA TGTGCCAGCAGTTACTCGTCAGGGGACGTGCAGTACGTC.

The V and J genes are TRBV6-5 and TRBJ2-1, with D perhaps TRBD2 (5 bases). Between the trimmed V and J ends, which lost 0 bases and 8 bases, there was a span of 8 bases. Germline CDR1 reads MNHEY; CDR2 reads SVGAGI. This CDR3 region has 13 residues. The CDR3 region is CASSYSSGDEQFF. The CDR3 coding sequence is TGTGCCAGCAGTTACTCAAGCGGCGATGAGCAGTTCTTC.

About this clone: Other DNA sequences in the sample encode the same CDR3. This sequence joins TRBV19 and TRBJ1-1; TRBD1 matches at 10 bases. V shed 6 bases, J shed 4 bases, and the junction held 2 bases outside the gene matches. CDR1 is LNHDA and CDR2 is SQIVND in the germline V gene (reference sequence). The CDR3 totals 13 residues. In nucleotides, the CDR3 is TGTGCCAGTAGCAGGACAGGGGGCACTGAAGCTTTCTTT. It specifies CASSRTGGTEAFF.

The V call is TRBV5-1, the J call TRBJ2-7; D gene uncertain. The CDR3 totals 14 residues. The germline gives CDR1 SGHRS, CDR2 YFSETQ. Trimming removed 0 bases at V and 3 bases at J, with 10 bases between. CDR3 sequence reads: CASSLETPYYEQYF. CDR3 DNA: TGCGCCAGCAGCTTGGAAACTCCTTACTACGAGCAGTACTTC.

The rearrangement links TRBV6-6 to TRBJ1-3; D is possibly TRBD1 (5 bases). The CDR3 extends over 16 amino acids. Germline loops: CDR1 MNHNY, CDR2 SVGAGI (reference sequence). V lost 0 bases and J 4 bases, leaving 13 bases between the germline ends. Here the CDR3 reads CASSYSWEGPGNTIYF. The CDR3 nucleotides read TGTGCCAGCAGTTACTCATGGGAGGGGCCAGGAAACACCATATATTTT.

This chain links TRBV5-1 with TRBJ2-2, with 8 bases matching TRBD1. This CDR3 is built from 15 residues. Germline V gene data show CDR1 as SGHRS and CDR2 as YFSETQ. V trimming: 3 bases; J trimming: 4 bases; junction bases outside the gene matches: 5. The CDR3 nucleotides are TGCGCCAGCAGCTCGACAGGGGACATCACCGGGGAGCTGTTTTTT. This translates into CASSSTGDITGELFF. Drawing the rest from reference TRBV5-1 and TRBJ2-2, the complete variable domain is KAGVTQTPRYLIKTRGQQVTLSCSPISGHRSVSWYQQTPGQGLQFLFEYFSETQRNKGNFPGRFSGRQFSNSRSEMNVSTLELGDSALYLCASSSTGDITGELFFGEGSRLTVL.

The gene calls are TRBV19 and TRBJ2-7; TRBD1 aligns across 9 bases. Looked up from germline, CDR1 is LNHDA and CDR2 is SQIVND (reference sequence). The CDR3 sequence is 14 residues long. Losses at the gene ends were 5 bases for V and 1 base for J; bases not matched to a gene: 3. The CDR3 spells CASSSGTGSYEQYF. The DNA of the CDR3 is TGTGCCAGTAGTTCAGGGACAGGGTCCTACGAGCAGTACTTC. The full variable domain, rest sourced from reference TRBV19 and TRBJ2-7, is DGGITQSPKYLFRKEGQNVTLSCEQNLNHDAMYWYRQDPGQGLRLIYYSQIVNDFQKGDIAEGYSVSREKKESFPLTVTSAQKNPTAFYLCASSSGTGSYEQYFGPGTRLTVT.

The chain combines TRBV5-4 with TRBJ2-5, with TRBD2 identical over 10 bases. Trimming cost V 0 bases and J 3 bases; bases outside gene matches: 2. The CDR3 covers 15 residues. CDR1 is SGHNT and CDR2 is YYREEE in the germline V gene (reference sequence). CDR3 coding DNA: TGTGCCAGCAGCTTGGGCGGACTAGCGGAAGAGACCCAGTACTTC. It yields the protein CASSLGGLAEETQYF.

The chain employs TRBV7-9 and TRBJ2-1; 7 bases fit TRBD1. There are 14 residues in the CDR3. Germline V gene lookup returns CDR1 SEHNR and CDR2 FQNEAQ (reference sequence). J gave up 8 bases and V 6 bases, and 10 bases lay outside the gene matches. The CDR3 bases are TGTGCCAGCAGATCCGACAGGGAGTTGCATGAGCAGTTCTTC. Amino acids: CASRSDRELHEQFF.